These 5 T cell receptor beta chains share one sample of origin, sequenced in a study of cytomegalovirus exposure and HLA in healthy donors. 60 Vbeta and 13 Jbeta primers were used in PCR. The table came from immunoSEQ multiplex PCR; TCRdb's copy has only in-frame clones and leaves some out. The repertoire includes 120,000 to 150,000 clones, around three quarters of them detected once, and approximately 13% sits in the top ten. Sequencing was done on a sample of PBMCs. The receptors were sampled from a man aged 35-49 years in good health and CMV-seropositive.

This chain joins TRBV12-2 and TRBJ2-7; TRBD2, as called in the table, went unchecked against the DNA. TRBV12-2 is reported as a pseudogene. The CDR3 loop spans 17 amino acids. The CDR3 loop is CASHLTSGRGTLYEQYF. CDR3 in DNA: TGTGCAAGTCACCTGACTAGCGGGAGGGGAACTTTGTACGAGCAGTACTTC.

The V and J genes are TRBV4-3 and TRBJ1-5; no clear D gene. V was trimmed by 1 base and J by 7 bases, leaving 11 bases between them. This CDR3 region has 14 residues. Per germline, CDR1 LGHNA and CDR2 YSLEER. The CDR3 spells CASSQGLTRQPQHF. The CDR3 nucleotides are TGCGCCAGCAGCCAAGGCCTAACTAGGCAGCCCCAGCATTTT.

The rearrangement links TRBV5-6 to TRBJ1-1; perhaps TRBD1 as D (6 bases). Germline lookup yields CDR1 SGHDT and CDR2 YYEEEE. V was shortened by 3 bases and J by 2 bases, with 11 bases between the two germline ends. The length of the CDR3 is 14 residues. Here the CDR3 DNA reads TGTGCCAGCAGCTCCAGGGGATTCAACACTGAAGCTTTCTTT. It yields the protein CASSSRGFNTEAFF.

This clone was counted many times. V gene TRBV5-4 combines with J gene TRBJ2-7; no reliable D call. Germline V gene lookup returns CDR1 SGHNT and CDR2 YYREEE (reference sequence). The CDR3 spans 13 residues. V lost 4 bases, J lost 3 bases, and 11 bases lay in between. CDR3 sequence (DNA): TGTGCCAGCAGCAACTCGCGAGACTACGAGCAGTACTTC. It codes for CASSNSRDYEQYF.

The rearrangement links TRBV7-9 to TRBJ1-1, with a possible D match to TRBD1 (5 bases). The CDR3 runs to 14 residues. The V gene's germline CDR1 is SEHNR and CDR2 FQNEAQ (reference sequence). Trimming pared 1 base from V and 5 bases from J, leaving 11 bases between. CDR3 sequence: CASSLVGGGTEAFF. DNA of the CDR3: TGTGCCAGCAGCTTAGTCGGGGGTGGAACTGAAGCTTTCTTT.